This passage covers 18 T cell receptor beta chains from one sample sequenced in a study of cytomegalovirus exposure and HLA in healthy donors. With 60 Vbeta and 13 Jbeta primers, the PCR was carried out. Method: immunoSEQ multiplex PCR; TCRdb's copy keeps in-frame clones and lacks some. Recorded for this sample: 75,000 to 95,000 clones. Sequencing was carried out using PBMCs. All receptors come from a young man in good health and CMV-seronegative.

The gene calls are TRBV6-1 and TRBJ1-2, with 8 bases matching TRBD1. Germline V gene lookup returns CDR1 MNHNS and CDR2 SASEGT. After removal of 7 bases from V and 5 bases from J, the junction contained 3 bases not matched to a gene. The CDR3 loop spans 12 amino acids. CDR3 sequence: CASIRQGYGYTF. The DNA of the CDR3 is TGTGCCAGCATTCGACAGGGGTATGGCTACACCTTC.

This chain joins TRBV25-1 and TRBJ2-3; 7 positions match TRBD2. CDR3 length: 16 residues. The germline CDR1 and CDR2 sequences are MGHDK and SYGVNS. Germline trimming cut 1 base from V and 1 base from J; bases unmatched to any gene: 5. The CDR3 loop reads CASSEWGGGGTDTQYF. The CDR3, as DNA: TGTGCCAGCAGTGAATGGGGCGGGGGAGGCACAGATACGCAGTATTTT. Full variable domain (outside the CDR3, taken from reference TRBV25-1 and TRBJ2-3): EADIYQTPRYLVIGTGKKITLECSQTMGHDKMYWYQQDPGMELHLIHYSYGVNSTEKGDLSSESTVSRIRTEHFPLTLESARPSHTSQYLCASSEWGGGGTDTQYFGPGTRLTVL.

The chain couples TRBV7-9 to TRBJ2-7; 7 positions match TRBD1. CDR3 size: 14 residues. Trimming cost V 5 bases and J 0 bases; bases outside gene matches: 4. Germline V gives CDR1 SEHNR, CDR2 FQNEAQ (reference sequence). CDR3 DNA sequence: TGTGCCAGCAGCCAGGGACAGATCTCCTACGAGCAGTACTTC. Translated: CASSQGQISYEQYF. The full variable domain, its missing parts supplied by reference TRBV7-9 and TRBJ2-7, is DTGVSQNPRHKITKRGQNVTFRCDPISEHNRLYWYRQTLGQGPEFLTYFQNEAQLEKSRLLSDRFSAERPKGSFSTLEIQRTEQGDSAMYLCASSQGQISYEQYFGPGTRLTVT.

This chain uses TRBV11-2 with TRBJ1-2; D might be TRBD1 (5 bases). In germline, CDR1 is SGHAT, CDR2 FQNNGV. The CDR3 totals 14 residues. The V and J ends lost 4 bases and 8 bases respectively, with 17 bases between them. CDR3 nucleotide sequence: TGTGCCAGCAGCTACGGACAAGGCAGACAAGGCTACACCTTC. Translated: CASSYGQGRQGYTF.

The rearrangement uses TRBV6-5 and TRBJ2-7; 8 bases match TRBD1. Germline V gene data show CDR1 as MNHEY and CDR2 as SVGAGI. The length of the CDR3 is 15 residues. Trimming at V came to 2 bases and at J to 4 bases, leaving 7 bases not matched to a gene. CDR3 amino acids: CASSYARGLGYEQYF. CDR3 nucleotide sequence: TGTGCCAGCAGTTACGCCAGGGGGCTGGGATACGAGCAGTACTTC.

The chain is built from TRBV21-1 and TRBJ2-1; no check of the table's D call, TRBD1, against the DNA was made. TRBV21-1 constitutes a pseudogene. This CDR3 has 17 residues. The CDR3 loop reads CASSKWTGPSSYNEQFF. CDR3 coding DNA: TGTGCCAGCAGCAAATGGACAGGGCCCAGCTCCTACAATGAGCAGTTCTTC.

The chain recombines TRBV5-1 with TRBJ2-1; maybe TRBD2 (6 bases). Germline V gives CDR1 SGHRS, CDR2 YFSETQ. The CDR3 contains 16 residues. Deletions cut 3 bases from V and 0 bases from J, with 13 bases between. CDR3 DNA: TGCGCCAGCAGCTCCGTCCTAGCGTCCTCCTACAATGAGCAGTTCTTC. Protein sequence: CASSSVLASSYNEQFF.

The chain links TRBV6-4 to TRBJ2-1; TRBD2 might be the D (5 bases). The CDR3 contains 15 residues. Germline V gene lookup returns CDR1 MRHNA and CDR2 SNTAGT. V lost 3 bases and J lost 5, with 14 bases in between. The CDR3 loop is CASSESSGDDNEQFF. CDR3 DNA sequence: TGTGCCAGCAGTGAATCCAGCGGTGACGACAATGAGCAGTTCTTC.

The CDR3 sequence is CASSEGAWETQYF. The CDR3 DNA reads TGTGCCAGCAGTGAAGGGGCGTGGGAGACCCAGTACTTC. The chain couples TRBV6-1 to TRBJ2-5; D is unclear. The CDR3 totals 13 residues. V dropped 1 base and J dropped 5 bases, with 8 bases sitting between them. The germline V gene has CDR1 MNHNS and CDR2 SASEGT.

The CDR3 spells CASSLRQGSSYEQYF. The CDR3 DNA is TGCGCCAGCAGCCTGCGACAGGGGAGCTCCTACGAGCAGTACTTC. The chain is built from TRBV4-1 and TRBJ2-7; 8 nucleotides agree with TRBD1. The CDR3 has 15 residues. Looked up from germline, CDR1 is MGHRA and CDR2 is YSYEKL. The trim removed 4 bases at V and 0 bases at J, leaving 5 bases unmatched.

The chain has TRBV2 and TRBJ1-1, with D unclear. The CDR3 runs to 12 residues. CDR1 and CDR2 from the germline V gene are SNHLY and FYNNEI. V dropped 5 bases and J dropped 4 bases, with 8 bases sitting between them. The CDR3 protein is CASSRETTEAFF. CDR3 in DNA: TGTGCCAGCAGTCGAGAAACCACTGAAGCTTTCTTT.

The chain combines TRBV4-2 with TRBJ2-7; no reliable D call. CDR3 size: 15 residues. Germline loops: CDR1 LGHNA, CDR2 YNFKEQ. V was trimmed by 0 bases and J by 2 bases, leaving 11 bases between them. In DNA, the CDR3 is TGTGCCAGCAGCCAAGATCAGGTCTACGCCTACGAGCAGTACTTC. Translation gives CASSQDQVYAYEQYF.

The chain uses TRBV2 and TRBJ2-3, with a weak D call TRBD2 (5 bases). Germline assignment: CDR1 SNHLY and CDR2 FYNNEI. There are 13 residues in the CDR3. The V end was cut by 4 bases, the J end by 11 bases, with 16 bases between. CDR3 residues: CASSGVPGSEQYF. The CDR3 DNA sequence: TGTGCCAGCAGTGGGGTCCCGGGAAGTGAGCAGTATTTT.

The chain combines TRBV5-1 with TRBJ2-1, with TRBD2 identical over 8 bases. Trimming took 0 bases from V and 10 from J; bases not matched to a gene: 9. The CDR3 consists of 15 residues. CDR1 is SGHRS and CDR2 is YFSETQ in the germline V gene. The CDR3 DNA is TGCGCCAGCAGCTTGGCGGGAGGGCCCTGGGACGAGCAGTTCTTC. This encodes CASSLAGGPWDEQFF.

The chain recombines TRBV7-9 with TRBJ2-7; perhaps TRBD2 as D (7 bases). Looked up from germline, CDR1 is SEHNR and CDR2 is FQNEAQ (reference sequence). This CDR3 is 14 amino acids long. Trimming left V 3 bases short and J 7 bases short, with 16 bases between. DNA for the CDR3: TGTGCCAGCAGCTTGGGGGGGGCTTACGGGGAGCAGTACTTC. Protein sequence: CASSLGGAYGEQYF.

The V gene is TRBV15, the J gene TRBJ2-3, with no clear D. Trimming removed 5 bases at V and 4 bases at J, with 13 bases between. Looked up from germline, CDR1 is LNHNV and CDR2 is YYDKDF (reference sequence). The CDR3 spans 14 residues. The chain's CDR3 is CATSFRRGSDTQYF. CDR3 nucleotides: TGTGCCACCAGCTTCCGACGCGGATCAGATACGCAGTATTTT.

The rearrangement links TRBV11-3 to TRBJ2-1, with 8 bases fitting TRBD2. The length of the CDR3 is 15 residues. V dropped 2 bases and J dropped 8; count of bases not matched to a gene: 8. Germline-derived CDR1 and CDR2 are SGHNT and YENEEA. For the CDR3, the DNA is TGTGCCAGCAGCTTAAACGGGAGGGGCCTAGATGAGCAGTTCTTC. This sequence encodes CASSLNGRGLDEQFF.

This chain joins TRBV19 and TRBJ1-2; possible D gene TRBD1, 6 bases. Per germline, CDR1 LNHDA and CDR2 SQIVND (reference sequence). Trimming took off 5 bases at V and 8 bases at J, with 18 bases between the two ends. The CDR3 is 14 residues long. The CDR3 loop is CASSPPGGGRGYTF. The DNA of the CDR3 is TGTGCCAGTAGTCCCCCGGGGGGCGGAAGGGGCTACACCTTC.